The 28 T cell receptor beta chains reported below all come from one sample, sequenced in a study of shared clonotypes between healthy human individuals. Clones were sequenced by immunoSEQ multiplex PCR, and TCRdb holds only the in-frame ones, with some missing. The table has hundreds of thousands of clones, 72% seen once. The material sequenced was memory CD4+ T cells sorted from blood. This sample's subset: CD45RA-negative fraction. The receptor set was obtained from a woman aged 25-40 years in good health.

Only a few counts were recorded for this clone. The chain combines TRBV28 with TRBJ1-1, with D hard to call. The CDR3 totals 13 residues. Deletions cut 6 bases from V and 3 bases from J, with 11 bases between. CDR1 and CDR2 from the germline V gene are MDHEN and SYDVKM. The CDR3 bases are TGTGCCAGCAGGGGTCGGCGGGACACTGAAGCTTTCTTT. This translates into CASRGRRDTEAFF.

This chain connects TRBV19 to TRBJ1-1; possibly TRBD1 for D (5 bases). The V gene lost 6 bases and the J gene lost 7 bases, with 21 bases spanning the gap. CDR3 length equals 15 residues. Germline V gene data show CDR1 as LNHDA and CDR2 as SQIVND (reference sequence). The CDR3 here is CASSRPGTLNREAFF. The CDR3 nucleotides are TGTGCCAGTAGCAGACCCGGGACGTTAAACCGTGAAGCTTTCTTT. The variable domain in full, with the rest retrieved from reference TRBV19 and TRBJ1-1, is DGGITQSPKYLFRKEGQNVTLSCEQNLNHDAMYWYRQDPGQGLRLIYYSQIVNDFQKGDIAEGYSVSREKKESFPLTVTSAQKNPTAFYLCASSRPGTLNREAFFGQGTRLTVV.

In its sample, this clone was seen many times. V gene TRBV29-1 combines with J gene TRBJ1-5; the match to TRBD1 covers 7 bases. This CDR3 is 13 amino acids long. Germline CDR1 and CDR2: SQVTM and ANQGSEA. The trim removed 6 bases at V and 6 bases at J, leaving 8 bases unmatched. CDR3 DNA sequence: TGCAGCGTACAGGGGAACGTCGGTCAGCCCCAGCATTTT. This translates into CSVQGNVGQPQHF.

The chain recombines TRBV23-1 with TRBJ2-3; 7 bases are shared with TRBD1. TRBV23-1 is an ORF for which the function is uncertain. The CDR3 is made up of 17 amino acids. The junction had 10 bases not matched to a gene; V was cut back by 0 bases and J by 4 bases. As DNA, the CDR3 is TGCGCCAGCAGTCAATCGATACTAGGGCAGGGGGCAGATACGCAGTATTTT. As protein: CASSQSILGQGADTQYF.

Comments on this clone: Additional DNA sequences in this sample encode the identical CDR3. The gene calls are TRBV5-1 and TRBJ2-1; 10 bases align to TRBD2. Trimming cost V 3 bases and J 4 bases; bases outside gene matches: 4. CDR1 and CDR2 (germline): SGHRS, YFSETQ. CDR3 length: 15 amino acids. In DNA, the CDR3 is TGCGCCAGCAGCTCCGCTAGCGGGGGATACAATGAGCAGTTCTTC. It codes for CASSSASGGYNEQFF. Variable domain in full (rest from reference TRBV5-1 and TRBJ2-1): KAGVTQTPRYLIKTRGQQVTLSCSPISGHRSVSWYQQTPGQGLQFLFEYFSETQRNKGNFPGRFSGRQFSNSRSEMNVSTLELGDSALYLCASSSASGGYNEQFFGPGTRLTVL.

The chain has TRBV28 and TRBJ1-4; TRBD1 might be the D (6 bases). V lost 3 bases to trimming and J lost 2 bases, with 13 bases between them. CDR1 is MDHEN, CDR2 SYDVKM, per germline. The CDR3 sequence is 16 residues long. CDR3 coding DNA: TGTGCCAGCAGTTTCATGGGGGCTGGGACTAATGAAAAACTGTTTTTT. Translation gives CASSFMGAGTNEKLFF.

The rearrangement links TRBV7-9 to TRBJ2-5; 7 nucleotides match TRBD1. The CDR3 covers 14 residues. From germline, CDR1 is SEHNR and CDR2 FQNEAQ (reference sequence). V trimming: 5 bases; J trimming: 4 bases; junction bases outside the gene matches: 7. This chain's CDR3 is CASSPLTGAETQYF. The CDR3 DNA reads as TGTGCCAGCAGCCCCCTCACAGGGGCAGAGACCCAGTACTTC. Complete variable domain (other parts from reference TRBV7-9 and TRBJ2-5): DTGVSQNPRHKITKRGQNVTFRCDPISEHNRLYWYRQTLGQGPEFLTYFQNEAQLEKSRLLSDRFSAERPKGSFSTLEIQRTEQGDSAMYLCASSPLTGAETQYFGPGTRLLVL.

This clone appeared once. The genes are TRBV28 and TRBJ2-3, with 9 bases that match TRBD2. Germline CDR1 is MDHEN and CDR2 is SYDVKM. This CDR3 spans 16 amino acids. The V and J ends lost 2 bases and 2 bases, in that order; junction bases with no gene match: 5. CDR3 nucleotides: TGTGCCAGCAGTTTACTCTCTAGCGGGAACACAGATACGCAGTATTTT. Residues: CASSLLSSGNTDTQYF.

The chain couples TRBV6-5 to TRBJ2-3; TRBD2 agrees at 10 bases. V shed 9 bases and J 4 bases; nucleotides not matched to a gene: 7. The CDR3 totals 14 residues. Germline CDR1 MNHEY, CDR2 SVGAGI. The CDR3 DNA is TGTGCCAGTTTGAAGCGGGAGGGGTCAGATACGCAGTATTTT. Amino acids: CASLKREGSDTQYF.

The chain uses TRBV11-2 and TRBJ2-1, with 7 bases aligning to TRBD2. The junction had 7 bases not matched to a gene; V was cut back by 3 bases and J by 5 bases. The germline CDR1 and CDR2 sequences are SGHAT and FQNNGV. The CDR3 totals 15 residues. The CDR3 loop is CASSLRQGGDNEQFF. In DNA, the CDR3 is TGTGCCAGCAGCTTGAGGCAGGGAGGGGACAATGAGCAGTTCTTC.

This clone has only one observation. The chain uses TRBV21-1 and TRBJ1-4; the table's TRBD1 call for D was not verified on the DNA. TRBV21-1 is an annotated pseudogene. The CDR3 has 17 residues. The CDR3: CASSKKRRGGQVEKLFF. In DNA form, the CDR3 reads TGTGCCAGCAGTAAAAAGCGGCGAGGGGGCCAAGTTGAAAAACTGTTTTTT.

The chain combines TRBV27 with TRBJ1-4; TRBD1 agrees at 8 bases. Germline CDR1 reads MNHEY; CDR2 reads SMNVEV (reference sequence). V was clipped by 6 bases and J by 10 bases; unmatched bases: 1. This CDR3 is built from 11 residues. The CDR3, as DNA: TGTGCCAGCAGCACAGGGGGAAAACTGTTTTTT. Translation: CASSTGGKLFF.

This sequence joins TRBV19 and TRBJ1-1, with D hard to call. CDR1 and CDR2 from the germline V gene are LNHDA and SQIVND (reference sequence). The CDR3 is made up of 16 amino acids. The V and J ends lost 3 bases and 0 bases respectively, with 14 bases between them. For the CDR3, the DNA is TGTGCCAGTAGTATGTGGGCCGGACGAATGAACACTGAAGCTTTCTTT. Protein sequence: CASSMWAGRMNTEAFF.

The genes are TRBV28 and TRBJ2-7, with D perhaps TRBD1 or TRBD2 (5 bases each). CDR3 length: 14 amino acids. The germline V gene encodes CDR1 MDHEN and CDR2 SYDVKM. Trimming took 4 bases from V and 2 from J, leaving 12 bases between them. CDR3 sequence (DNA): TGTGCCAGCAGTTGGGGGACGGTAACCTACGAGCAGTACTTC. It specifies CASSWGTVTYEQYF.

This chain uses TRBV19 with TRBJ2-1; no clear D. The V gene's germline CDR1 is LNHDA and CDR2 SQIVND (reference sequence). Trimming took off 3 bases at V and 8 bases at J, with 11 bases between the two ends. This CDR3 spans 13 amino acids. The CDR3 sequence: CASSIGLLDEQFF. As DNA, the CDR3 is TGTGCCAGTAGTATCGGTTTACTGGATGAGCAGTTCTTC.

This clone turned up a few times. In DNA form, the CDR3 reads TGTGCCAGCAGTCATGGAGGGGACAGGGGCAGTGGCTACACCTTC. This sequence encodes CASSHGGDRGSGYTF. This chain joins TRBV2 and TRBJ1-2; TRBD1 aligns across 10 bases. Germline-derived CDR1 and CDR2 are SNHLY and FYNNEI. J was trimmed by 7 bases and V by 5 bases; bases with no gene match: 10. The CDR3 runs to 15 residues.

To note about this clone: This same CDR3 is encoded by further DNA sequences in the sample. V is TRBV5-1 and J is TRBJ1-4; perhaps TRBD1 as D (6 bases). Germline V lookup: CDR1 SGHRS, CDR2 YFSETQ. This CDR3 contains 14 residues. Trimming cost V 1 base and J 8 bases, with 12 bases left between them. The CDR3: CASSLQGLREKLFF. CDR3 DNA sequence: TGCGCCAGCAGCTTGCAGGGGTTGAGGGAAAAACTGTTTTTT.

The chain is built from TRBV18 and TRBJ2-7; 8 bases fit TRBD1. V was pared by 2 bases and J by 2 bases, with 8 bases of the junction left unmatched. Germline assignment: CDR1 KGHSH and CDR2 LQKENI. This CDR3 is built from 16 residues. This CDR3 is CASSPLGSGQAYEQYF. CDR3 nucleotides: TGTGCCAGCTCACCATTGGGCTCGGGACAGGCCTACGAGCAGTACTTC.

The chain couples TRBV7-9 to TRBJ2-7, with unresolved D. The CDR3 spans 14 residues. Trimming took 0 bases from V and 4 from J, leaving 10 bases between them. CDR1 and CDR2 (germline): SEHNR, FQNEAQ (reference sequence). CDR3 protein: CASSLALASYEQYF. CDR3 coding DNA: TGTGCCAGCAGCTTAGCCTTAGCCTCGTACGAGCAGTACTTC.

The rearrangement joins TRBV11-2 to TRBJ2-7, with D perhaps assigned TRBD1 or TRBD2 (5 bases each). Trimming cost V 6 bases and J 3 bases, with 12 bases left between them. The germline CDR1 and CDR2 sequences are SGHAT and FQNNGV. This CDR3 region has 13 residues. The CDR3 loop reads CASRGTFVYEQYF. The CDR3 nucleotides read TGTGCCAGCAGAGGGACGTTCGTCTACGAGCAGTACTTC.

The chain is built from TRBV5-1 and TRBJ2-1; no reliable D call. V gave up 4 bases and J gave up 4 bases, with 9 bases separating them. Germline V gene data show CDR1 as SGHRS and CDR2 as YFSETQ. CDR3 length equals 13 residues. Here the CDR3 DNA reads TGCGCCAGCAGCGAGGCCAGATACAATGAGCAGTTCTTC. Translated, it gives CASSEARYNEQFF. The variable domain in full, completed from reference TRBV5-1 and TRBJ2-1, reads KAGVTQTPRYLIKTRGQQVTLSCSPISGHRSVSWYQQTPGQGLQFLFEYFSETQRNKGNFPGRFSGRQFSNSRSEMNVSTLELGDSALYLCASSEARYNEQFFGPGTRLTVL.

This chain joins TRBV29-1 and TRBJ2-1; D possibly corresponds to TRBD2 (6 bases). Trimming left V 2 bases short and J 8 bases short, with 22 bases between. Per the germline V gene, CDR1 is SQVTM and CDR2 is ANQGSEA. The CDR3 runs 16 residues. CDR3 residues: CSVEPLPPGRNDEQFF. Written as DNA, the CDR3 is TGCAGCGTTGAACCCCTCCCCCCGGGGAGGAATGATGAGCAGTTCTTC.

The CDR3 spells CASIGLAGGEQFF. CDR3 coding DNA: TGTGCCAGCATCGGACTAGCGGGAGGTGAGCAGTTCTTC. The V call is TRBV27, the J call TRBJ2-1; TRBD2 matches 14 bases. Looked up from germline, CDR1 is MNHEY and CDR2 is SMNVEV (reference sequence). Trimming took 7 bases from V and 9 from J; bases not matched to a gene: 2. There are 13 residues in the CDR3.

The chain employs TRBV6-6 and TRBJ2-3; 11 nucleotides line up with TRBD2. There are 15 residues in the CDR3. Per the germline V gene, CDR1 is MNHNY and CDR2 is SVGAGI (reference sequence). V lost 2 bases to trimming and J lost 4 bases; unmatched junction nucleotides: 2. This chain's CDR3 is CASSYELAGADTQYF. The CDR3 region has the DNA TGTGCCAGCAGTTACGAACTAGCGGGAGCAGATACGCAGTATTTT.

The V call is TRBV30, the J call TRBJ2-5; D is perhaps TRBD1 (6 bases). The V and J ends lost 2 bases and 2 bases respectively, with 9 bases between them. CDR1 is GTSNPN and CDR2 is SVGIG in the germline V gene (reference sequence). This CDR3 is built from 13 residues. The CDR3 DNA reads TGTGCCTGGAGTTGGGGGCTACAAGAGACCCAGTACTTC. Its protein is CAWSWGLQETQYF.

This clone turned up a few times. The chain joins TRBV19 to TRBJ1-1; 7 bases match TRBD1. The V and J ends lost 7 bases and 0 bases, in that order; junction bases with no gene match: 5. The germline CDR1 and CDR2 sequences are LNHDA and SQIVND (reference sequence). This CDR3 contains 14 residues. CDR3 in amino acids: CASNSGQMNTEAFF. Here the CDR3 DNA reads TGTGCCAGTAACTCGGGACAGATGAACACTGAAGCTTTCTTT.

The CDR3 sequence is CASRRGGSSYEQYF. CDR3 bases: TGTGCCAGCAGAAGAGGGGGTAGCTCCTACGAGCAGTACTTC. V usage is TRBV27 and J usage is TRBJ2-7, with D possibly being TRBD1 (6 bases). CDR3 size: 14 residues. Per germline, CDR1 MNHEY and CDR2 SMNVEV (reference sequence). The ends were cut back, 6 bases at V and 0 bases at J, with 12 bases in the middle.

The CDR3: CASSIQAPEKGGYTF. The DNA for the CDR3 is TGTGCCAGCAGTATACAGGCCCCGGAAAAAGGGGGCTACACCTTC. This chain connects TRBV28 to TRBJ1-2; tentatively, D is TRBD1 (5 bases). Germline V gene data show CDR1 as MDHEN and CDR2 as SYDVKM. Trimming left V 5 bases short and J 8 bases short, with 21 bases between. The CDR3 covers 15 residues.